These T cell receptor beta chains were read from a single sample in a study of control samples from healthy donors and cancer patients. TCRdb's copy holds only in-frame clones and misses some; the assay was immunoSEQ multiplex PCR. The table shows 120,000 to 150,000 clones, with around nine tenths occurring only once. Sample: blood. The origin of the receptors is a woman aged 30 to 39 in good health. The CDR3 runs from the conserved cysteine through the conserved F or W. D genes are given only for firm matches. Rows may omit the clone size; those that give it use once, few, many or a size class.

CDR3: CASSPGGGNTEAFF; DNA: TGTGCCAGCTCCCCGGGGGGCGGGAACACTGAAGCTTTCTTT; D: .; V: TRBV18; J: TRBJ1-1; size: .
CDR3: CAWSRGTPEGEKLFF; DNA: TGTGCCTGGAGTCGCGGGACTCCAGAAGGTGAAAAACTGTTTTTT; D: .; V: TRBV30; J: TRBJ1-4; size: .
CDR3: CASSSIGTGRSNTIYF; DNA: TGTGCCAGCAGTTCAATCGGGACAGGGAGGTCCAACACCATATATTTT; D: TRBD1; V: TRBV28; J: TRBJ1-3; size: .
CDR3: CASSSPVGSGNPDTQYF; DNA: TGTGCCAGCAGCTCCCCGGTAGGTAGCGGGAATCCAGATACGCAGTATTTT; D: TRBD2; V: TRBV13; J: TRBJ2-3; size: .
CDR3: CASSPHGGQSTEAFF; DNA: TGTGCCAGCAGCCCCCATGGGGGACAGTCCACTGAAGCTTTCTTT; D: TRBD1; V: TRBV7-2; J: TRBJ1-1; size: .
CDR3: CATSDLSGIQPQHF; DNA: TGTGCCACCAGTGATTTGTCAGGGATTCAGCCCCAGCATTTT; D: .; V: TRBV24-1; J: TRBJ1-5; size: .
CDR3: CAAKDRDANYGYTF; DNA: TGTGCCGCAAAAGACAGGGACGCTAACTATGGCTACACCTTC; D: TRBD1; V: TRBV19; J: TRBJ1-2; size: few
CDR3: CASSLGPSSYNEQFF; DNA: TGTGCCAGCAGCTTAGGCCCTTCGAGTTACAATGAGCAGTTCTTC; D: .; V: TRBV5-5; J: TRBJ2-1; size: .
CDR3: CASSPAGRYGYTF; DNA: TGTGCCAGCTCACCAGCAGGGAGGTATGGCTACACCTTC; D: .; V: TRBV18; J: TRBJ1-2; size: few
CDR3: CSVSVQETQYF; DNA: TGCAGTGTGTCGGTTCAAGAGACCCAGTACTTC; D: .; V: TRBV20-1; J: TRBJ2-5; size: .
CDR3: CASSSSGRETQYF; DNA: TGCGCCAGCAGTTCTAGCGGGAGAGAGACCCAGTACTTC; D: TRBD2; V: TRBV5-1; J: TRBJ2-5; size: .
CDR3: CASSSTGGRDEQYF; DNA: TGTGCCAGCTCATCAACGGGAGGACGCGACGAGCAGTACTTC; D: TRBD2; V: TRBV18; J: TRBJ2-7; size: once
CDR3: CASSFFRGNYGYTF; DNA: TGTGCCAGCAGTTTCTTCAGGGGGAACTATGGCTACACCTTC; D: TRBD1; V: TRBV28; J: TRBJ1-2; size: .
CDR3: CASSSGQGGYEQYF; DNA: TGTGCCAGCAGCTCAGGACAGGGGGGCTACGAGCAGTACTTC; D: TRBD1; V: TRBV9; J: TRBJ2-7; size: .
CDR3: CASSLDGQNHEKLFF; DNA: TGTGCCAGCAGCTTAGATGGCCAGAACCATGAAAAACTGTTTTTT; D: .; V: TRBV7-8; J: TRBJ1-4; size: .
CDR3: CASSPTSGQETQYF; DNA: TGTGCCAGCAGCCCGACTAGCGGGCAAGAGACCCAGTACTTC; D: TRBD2; V: TRBV7-9; J: TRBJ2-5; size: .
CDR3: CATSEDQGAGSSYNSPLHF; DNA: TGTGCCACCAGTGAGGATCAGGGGGCGGGGAGCTCCTATAATTCACCCCTCCACTTT; D: TRBD1; V: TRBV24-1; J: TRBJ1-6; size: .
CDR3: CASSFSRSSYEQYF; DNA: TGTGCCAGCAGCTTTTCCCGGAGCTCCTACGAGCAGTACTTC; D: .; V: TRBV7-2; J: TRBJ2-7; size: .
CDR3: CASSPENTEAFF; DNA: TGTGCCAGCAGCCCGGAAAACACTGAAGCTTTCTTT; D: .; V: TRBV7-8; J: TRBJ1-1; size: .
CDR3: CASSQDRLAGLYNEQFF; DNA: TGTGCCAGCAGCCAAGACCGACTAGCCGGGCTATACAATGAGCAGTTCTTC; D: TRBD2; V: TRBV3-1/TRBV3-2; J: TRBJ2-1; size: .
CDR3: CASSLTSGKLTDTQYF; DNA: TGTGCCAGCAGCTTGACTAGCGGGAAGCTCACAGATACGCAGTATTTT; D: TRBD2; V: TRBV11-2; J: TRBJ2-3; size: .
CDR3: CASSPRGPALGTGELFF; DNA: TGTGCCAGCAGCCCCCGCGGCCCGGCGCTAGGCACCGGGGAGCTGTTTTTT; D: .; V: TRBV9; J: TRBJ2-2; size: .
CDR3: CASSLSGAYNEQFF; DNA: TGTGCCAGCAGCTTATCCGGAGCGTACAATGAGCAGTTCTTC; D: .; V: TRBV11-2; J: TRBJ2-1; size: .
CDR3: CASSLGGAVEQFF; DNA: TGTGCCAGCAGCTTAGGGGGAGCTGTTGAGCAGTTCTTC; D: .; V: TRBV11-2; J: TRBJ2-1; size: .
CDR3: CASSIPLDEPRGEPYGYTF; DNA: TGTGCCAGTAGTATCCCCCTCGACGAGCCCCGGGGAGAACCCTATGGCTACACCTTC; D: .; V: TRBV19; J: TRBJ1-2; size: .
CDR3: CASSWGTVSEAFF; DNA: TGTGCCAGCAGCTGGGGGACAGTTTCTGAAGCTTTCTTT; D: TRBD1; V: TRBV5-5; J: TRBJ1-1; size: .
CDR3: CASSIGFATRGNEQFF; DNA: TGTGCCAGTAGTATAGGATTTGCGACTAGAGGCAATGAGCAGTTCTTC; D: .; V: TRBV19; J: TRBJ2-1; size: .
CDR3: CASSFRVGDTQYF; DNA: TGTGCCAGCAGTTTCAGGGTGGGGGATACGCAGTATTTT; D: .; V: TRBV27; J: TRBJ2-3; size: once
CDR3: CATSDPNRLAARYEQFF; DNA: TGTGCCACCAGTGATCCTAACCGACTAGCGGCACGGTATGAGCAGTTCTTC; D: TRBD2; V: TRBV24-1; J: TRBJ2-1; size: .
CDR3: CAWTGANVPTF; DNA: TGTGCCTGGACTGGGGCCAACGTCCCGACTTTC; D: .; V: TRBV30; J: TRBJ2-6; size: .
CDR3: CASSQDGTGLSGNTIYF; DNA: TGCGCCAGCAGCCAAGACGGGACAGGGCTGTCTGGAAACACCATATATTTT; D: TRBD1; V: TRBV4-1; J: TRBJ1-3; size: .